This T cell receptor beta chain is from a study of T cell repertoires in cytomegalovirus infection. For this clonotype: What it binds is not known.

TCRdb recomputed calls from the reads with MiXCR, one row per CDR3 protein. The data contain nearly 700,000 distinct CDR3 sequences, roughly 30% of them singletons. The CDR3 contains 14 residues. Per germline, CDR1 DFQATT and CDR2 SNEGSKA (reference sequence). The V segment lost 6 bases and the J segment 4 bases; nucleotides outside the gene matches: 11. This chain links TRBV20-1 with TRBJ1-2, with 7 bases matching TRBD1. This TCR was sampled from a human donor in good health (CMV status not recorded). Some clones in this sample may be carry-over from other donors' samples. The input for sequencing was cultured PBMCs, taken from culture after CMV antigen stimulation. Here the CDR3 DNA reads TGCAGTGCCCAAAGACAGGGCAGGGGCTATGGCTACACCTTC. Amino acid sequence: CSAQRQGRGYGYTF.